The 6 T cell receptor beta chains presented below share a single source sample, sequenced in a study of blood T cell repertoires in COVID-19. Data came from immunoSEQ multiplex PCR; TCRdb stores just in-frame clones and leaves some out. The sample yields some 200,000 clones, around 84% seen once. Sequenced sample: peripheral blood. These receptors came from an elderly man with acute or convalescent COVID-19.

The rearrangement uses TRBV28 and TRBJ2-7, with D uncertain. This CDR3 has 12 amino acids. CDR1 and CDR2 from the germline V gene are MDHEN and SYDVKM. The V and J ends lost 4 bases and 3 bases respectively, with 7 bases between them. The DNA for the CDR3 is TGTGCCAGCAGTTCGGTTTACTACGAGCAGTACTTC. This sequence encodes CASSSVYYEQYF.

This chain uses TRBV6-5 with TRBJ2-3; D is ambiguous. The germline gives CDR1 MNHEY, CDR2 SVGAGI. The CDR3 runs to 13 residues. Trimming took off 6 bases at V and 1 base at J, with 8 bases between the two ends. CDR3: CASSREGTDTQYF. CDR3 sequence (DNA): TGTGCCAGCAGCCGTGAGGGCACAGATACGCAGTATTTT.

The chain has TRBV6-5 and TRBJ2-1; 8 bases are shared with TRBD2. Germline V lookup: CDR1 MNHEY, CDR2 SVGAGI. The CDR3 spans 15 residues. V shed 6 bases, J shed 0 bases, and the junction held 4 bases outside the gene matches. DNA of the CDR3: TGTGCCAGCAGACCAACTAGCGGCTCCTACAATGAGCAGTTCTTC. It translates to CASRPTSGSYNEQFF.

This clone has only a few counts. The rearrangement joins TRBV11-3 to TRBJ2-7, with D perhaps TRBD2 (7 bases). The germline V and J ends were trimmed by 2 bases and 6 bases, with 11 bases remaining between them. The CDR3 runs to 13 residues. Germline CDR1 and CDR2: SGHNT and YENEEA. CDR3 in DNA: TGTGCCAGCAGCTTAATAGGGGGGGCCGAGCAGTACGTC. It is translated as CASSLIGGAEQYV.

This clone occurred once. The V gene is TRBV12-5, the J gene TRBJ1-4; 8 bases are shared with TRBD1. Per the germline V gene, CDR1 is LGHNT and CDR2 is FRNRAP. The CDR3 length is 15 residues. V lost 1 base to trimming and J lost 2 bases; unmatched junction nucleotides: 0. Written as DNA, the CDR3 is TGTGCTAGTGGTTTGGGACAGGGGACTAATGAAAAACTGTTTTTT. This translates into CASGLGQGTNEKLFF.

The V call is TRBV19, the J call TRBJ1-1, with a weak D call TRBD1 (5 bases). Germline lookup yields CDR1 LNHDA and CDR2 SQIVND (reference sequence). The CDR3 spans 14 residues. Trimming shortened V by 3 bases and J by 4 bases, and 12 bases separated the two germline ends. The CDR3: CASSMSTGGTEAFF. The CDR3 coding sequence is TGTGCCAGTAGTATGAGTACGGGGGGCACTGAAGCTTTCTTT.